The sample holds one count of the clone carrying this TCR beta chain. Its antigen is still unknown. Clones were read by immunoSEQ multiplex PCR, and TCRdb kept only the in-frame ones, dropping some. The sample shows about 2.4 million clones, roughly 92% of them seen only once. V dropped 5 bases and J dropped 3 bases, with 6 bases sitting between them. Germline CDR1 reads LNHNV; CDR2 reads YYDKDF (reference sequence). The length of the CDR3 is 12 residues. The sample is drawn from a study of shared clonotypes between healthy human individuals. Study-level findings and limits: Read depth was anticipated to influence clonotype sharing among donors. Non-shared clonotypes had lower generation probabilities than clonotypes shared by all four sorted-subset donors.

Splitting the CD4+ cells yielded a CD45RA+ naive subset and a CD45RA-negative memory subset. The rearrangement joins TRBV15 to TRBJ2-3; unclear D gene. Material: naive CD4+ T cells sorted from blood. Documented subset: CD45RA+ positively selected. This clonotype originated in a young man in good health. CDR3 coding DNA: TGTGCCACCAGCGAGTTTACAGATACGCAGTATTTT. This gives the protein CATSEFTDTQYF. Filled out from reference TRBV15 and TRBJ2-3, the complete variable domain reads DAMVIQNPRYQVTQFGKPVTLSCSQTLNHNVMYWYQQKSSQAPKLLFHYYDKDFNNEADTPDNFQSRRPNTSFCFLDIRSPGLGDTAMYLCATSEFTDTQYFGPGTRLTVL.